The entry that follows covers one TCR beta chain sequence. Antigen unknown. This entry comes from a study of shared clonotypes between healthy human individuals. Study-level background: A couple of women and a few men aged 18 to 49 served as donors. Broader study findings: The study generally estimated greater richness for naive than memory subsets.

CDR1 and CDR2 from the germline V gene are MDHEN and SYDVKM. V lost 6 bases to trimming and J lost 4 bases, with 12 bases between them. The CDR3 covers 13 residues. Libraries were prepared by immunoSEQ multiplex PCR; TCRdb keeps only in-frame clonotypes and omits some of them. Of more than 900,000 clones listed, about four fifths are singletons. V is TRBV28 and J is TRBJ1-2; D gene unclear. The sequence came from a man aged 18 to 30 in good health. Some clones in this sample may be carry-over from other donors' samples. The sample was memory CD4+ T cells from PBMCs. Specified subset: CD45RA-negative fraction. Written as DNA, the CDR3 is TGTGCCAGCAGGCCCGGTTCGGGCTATGGCTACACCTTC. Protein product: CASRPGSGYGYTF.